These 21 T cell receptor beta chains came from one sample sequenced in a study of cytomegalovirus exposure and HLA in healthy donors (dated by TCRdb to 2017 to 2019). Library method: the immunoSEQ multiplex PCR assay. For the multiplex PCR, a mixture combining 60 forward primers for TCR Vbeta segments and 13 reverse primers for TCR Jbeta segments was used. TCRdb mirrors the immuneACCESS table, restricted to in-frame sequences. Some clones are absent from its copies; in checked studies, under half trace to an unresolved V gene, and the reason for the others is unknown. For this sample, the table gives 200,000 to 250,000 clones. Clones ranked in the top ten supply over 0.75% of the sample. The specimen was PBMCs. The receptors here all came from a woman in her twenties or thirties in good health and CMV-seropositive.

The chain links TRBV6-5 to TRBJ1-2, with D unresolved. Germline lookup yields CDR1 MNHEY and CDR2 SVGAGI. This CDR3 is 14 amino acids long. V was shortened by 0 bases and J by 4 bases, with 9 bases between the two germline ends. The CDR3 region is CASSYSSEGYGYTF. The CDR3 region has the DNA TGTGCCAGCAGTTACTCATCAGAGGGCTATGGCTACACCTTC.

The rearrangement uses TRBV5-5 and TRBJ2-1, with D hard to call. V lost 0 bases, J lost 10 bases, and 11 bases lay in between. Germline assignment: CDR1 SGHKS and CDR2 YYEKEE (reference sequence). The CDR3 is made up of 13 amino acids. CDR3 DNA: TGTGCCAGCAGCTTGGGGGCCCCCCCGGAGCAGTTCTTC. Its translation is CASSLGAPPEQFF.

J is TRBJ1-2 and V is TRBV4-1; 9 bases agree with TRBD1. V shed 0 bases, J shed 8 bases, and the junction held 4 bases outside the gene matches. The germline gives CDR1 MGHRA, CDR2 YSYEKL. The CDR3 is made up of 14 amino acids. This CDR3 reads CASSQEQGARGYTF. In DNA, the CDR3 is TGCGCCAGCAGCCAAGAACAGGGGGCAAGGGGCTACACCTTC.

V is TRBV5-1 and J is TRBJ2-7; 7 bases line up with TRBD2. Germline loops: CDR1 SGHRS, CDR2 YFSETQ. CDR3 length equals 15 residues. J lost 0 bases, V lost 1 base, and 4 bases had no gene match. CDR3 DNA sequence: TGCGCCAGCAGCTTGAATCAGCGGGGCTCCTACGAGCAGTACTTC. Amino acids: CASSLNQRGSYEQYF.

CDR3 DNA: TGTGCCAGCTCACCACGGGGACAGGGTTCGCAAGGAAACACCATATATTTT. It encodes CASSPRGQGSQGNTIYF. V usage is TRBV18 and J usage is TRBJ1-3; the match to TRBD1 covers 9 bases. The CDR3 runs 17 residues. Germline V gene sequence: CDR1 KGHSH, CDR2 LQKENI. V shed 1 base and J 4 bases; nucleotides not matched to a gene: 8.

Of note for this clone: The sample has other DNA sequences that encode this CDR3 too. This sequence joins TRBV5-4 and TRBJ2-3, with 11 positions matching TRBD2. The CDR3 has 16 amino acids. V lost 0 bases and J lost 2; bases outside the gene matches: 2. Per germline, CDR1 SGHNT and CDR2 YYREEE (reference sequence). CDR3 region: CASSLVLAGDTDTQYF. The CDR3 DNA is TGTGCCAGCAGCTTGGTACTAGCGGGGGACACAGATACGCAGTATTTT.

V usage is TRBV7-8 and J usage is TRBJ1-2, with D unclear. The CDR3 contains 14 residues. Germline V gene data show CDR1 as SGHVS and CDR2 as FQNEAQ. Between the trimmed V and J ends, which lost 2 bases and 3 bases, there was a span of 10 bases. The DNA for the CDR3 is TGTGCCAGCAGCTTATCGACGGACTACTATGGCTACACCTTC. It yields the protein CASSLSTDYYGYTF.

The CDR3 sequence: CASSGGLTHYGYTF. The CDR3 DNA reads TGTGCCAGCAGCGGGGGGTTGACCCACTATGGCTACACCTTC. The chain links TRBV7-2 to TRBJ1-2, with a tentative D call TRBD1 (5 bases). The CDR3 totals 14 residues. V dropped 5 bases and J dropped 3 bases, with 13 bases sitting between them. CDR1 SGHTA and CDR2 FQGNSA come from the germline V gene.

The CDR3 DNA reads TGTGCCACCGAACTAGGGGGCGTGCGTAGTGAAGCTTTCTTT. Protein sequence: CATELGGVRSEAFF. This sequence joins TRBV25-1 and TRBJ1-1; 7 bases line up with TRBD1. The germline gives CDR1 MGHDK, CDR2 SYGVNS. The CDR3 spans 14 residues. Trimming removed 10 bases from V and 7 bases from J; junction bases left unmatched: 15.

The chain couples TRBV4-3 to TRBJ2-2, with 8 bases matching TRBD2. CDR3 length: 16 residues. V was pared by 1 base and J by 6 bases, with 7 bases of the junction left unmatched. Germline V lookup: CDR1 LGHNA, CDR2 YSLEER. The CDR3 loop is CASSQVSAGVSGELFF. Written as DNA, the CDR3 is TGCGCCAGCAGCCAAGTGTCAGCGGGAGTATCCGGGGAGCTGTTTTTT.

The V call is TRBV5-6, the J call TRBJ1-5, with a possible D match to TRBD1 (6 bases). This CDR3 contains 18 residues. V lost 4 bases, J lost 2 bases, and 22 bases lay in between. Germline V gives CDR1 SGHDT, CDR2 YYEEEE. The CDR3 here is CASSRGKQARQGNQPQHF. CDR3 nucleotide sequence: TGTGCCAGCAGCAGGGGGAAACAGGCCAGACAAGGCAATCAGCCCCAGCATTTT.

The chain carries TRBV6-5 and TRBJ1-2; D is unresolved. CDR3 length: 13 amino acids. V lost 6 bases and J lost 0, with 8 bases in between. Germline CDR1 reads MNHEY; CDR2 reads SVGAGI. The CDR3 DNA is TGTGCCAGCAGAGAGGGAGCTAACTATGGCTACACCTTC. Translation gives CASREGANYGYTF.

V gene TRBV11-3 combines with J gene TRBJ2-2; D remains unclear. The CDR3 loop spans 15 amino acids. The V gene's germline CDR1 is SGHNT and CDR2 YENEEA. V gave up 4 bases and J gave up 2 bases, with 11 bases separating them. This chain's CDR3 is CASSSYSDNTGELFF. DNA of the CDR3: TGTGCCAGCAGCTCTTACAGTGATAACACCGGGGAGCTGTTTTTT.

J is TRBJ2-5 and V is TRBV6-5; the match to TRBD1 covers 7 bases. TRBJ2-7 explains the end of the DNA better; the J call may be wrong. This CDR3 contains 15 residues. The germline V gene encodes CDR1 MNHEY and CDR2 SVGAGI. The CDR3: CASTDRGQGAYEQYF. The CDR3 nucleotides read TGTGCCAGCACCGACCGCGGGCAGGGGGCCTACGAGCAGTACTTC.

V and J are TRBV11-2 and TRBJ1-1; TRBD1 is a possible D gene (5 bases). CDR1 and CDR2 (germline): SGHAT, FQNNGV. With 7 bases removed from V and 1 base from J, the gap between germline ends came to 13 bases. The CDR3 consists of 14 residues. The CDR3 DNA sequence: TGTGCCAGCACCATCAGCGGGGGGAACACTGAAGCTTTCTTT. This encodes CASTISGGNTEAFF. Drawing the rest from reference TRBV11-2 and TRBJ1-1, the complete variable domain is EAGVAQSPRYKIIEKRQSVAFWCNPISGHATLYWYQQILGQGPKLLIQFQNNGVVDDSQLPKDRFSAERLKGVDSTLKIQPAKLEDSAVYLCASTISGGNTEAFFGQGTRLTVV.

The chain links TRBV11-2 to TRBJ1-2; TRBD1 is a possible D gene (5 bases). Between the trimmed V and J ends, which lost 5 bases and 6 bases, there was a span of 13 bases. The CDR3 runs to 13 residues. Per the germline V gene, CDR1 is SGHAT and CDR2 is FQNNGV. The CDR3 DNA follows: TGTGCCAGCAGCCCGCTCGTCAGGGATGGCTACACCTTC. The encoded protein is CASSPLVRDGYTF. The variable domain in full, with the rest retrieved from reference TRBV11-2 and TRBJ1-2, is EAGVAQSPRYKIIEKRQSVAFWCNPISGHATLYWYQQILGQGPKLLIQFQNNGVVDDSQLPKDRFSAERLKGVDSTLKIQPAKLEDSAVYLCASSPLVRDGYTFGSGTRLTVV.

This chain links TRBV13 with TRBJ2-1; 14 positions agree with TRBD2. V lost 5 bases to trimming and J lost 8 bases; unmatched junction nucleotides: 5. This CDR3 comprises 15 residues. CDR1 PRHDT and CDR2 FYEKMQ come from the germline V gene (reference sequence). CDR3 residues: CASSNRLAGGYEQFF. Written as DNA, the CDR3 is TGTGCCAGCAGCAATCGACTAGCGGGAGGGTATGAGCAGTTCTTC.

V is TRBV5-8 and J is TRBJ2-2, with D maybe TRBD1 (5 bases). With 0 bases removed from V and 4 bases from J, the gap between germline ends came to 13 bases. There are 16 residues in the CDR3. From germline, CDR1 is SGHTS and CDR2 YDEGEE. The CDR3 DNA is TGTGCCAGCAGCTTGGAGGAGACAGTGTTCACCGGGGAGCTGTTTTTT. It is translated as CASSLEETVFTGELFF.

The chain has TRBV18 and TRBJ1-1, with 9 bases identical to TRBD1. Germline V gene sequence: CDR1 KGHSH, CDR2 LQKENI. CDR3 length: 16 amino acids. J lost 4 bases, V lost 0 bases, and 6 bases had no gene match. CDR3 protein: CASSPPQGAVATEAFF. CDR3 sequence (DNA): TGTGCCAGCTCACCACCACAGGGGGCAGTAGCCACTGAAGCTTTCTTT. The whole variable domain, filled in from reference TRBV18 and TRBJ1-1, reads NAGVMQNPRHLVRRRGQEARLRCSPMKGHSHVYWYRQLPEEGLKFMVYLQKENIIDESGMPKERFSAEFPKEGPSILRIQQVVRGDSAAYFCASSPPQGAVATEAFFGQGTRLTVV.

The chain has TRBV10-3 and TRBJ2-1, with 8 bases fitting TRBD2. J gave up 6 bases and V 2 bases, and 12 bases lay outside the gene matches. This CDR3 is 17 amino acids long. Germline CDR1 is ENHRY and CDR2 is SYGVKD. This CDR3 reads CAISEVMTSDVSNEQFF. CDR3 DNA: TGTGCCATCAGTGAGGTAATGACTAGCGACGTCTCCAATGAGCAGTTCTTC.

This rearrangement joins TRBV5-6 to TRBJ2-6, with a possible D match to TRBD1 (6 bases). The length of the CDR3 is 16 residues. The V end was cut by 3 bases, the J end by 3 bases, with 13 bases between. The germline V gene has CDR1 SGHDT and CDR2 YYEEEE. CDR3 bases: TGTGCCAGCAGCTCGCCAGGGGTGGGTGGGGCCAACGTCCTGACTTTC. It translates to CASSSPGVGGANVLTF.